This T cell receptor (beta chain) was captured in a study of cytomegalovirus exposure and HLA in healthy donors. The primer mix had 60 Vbeta and 13 Jbeta primers. Sequenced by immunoSEQ multiplex PCR; TCRdb stores in-frame clones only, minus some. The sample has roughly 200,000 clones, over 70% seen once. The count of this clone is one. Germline V gene sequence: CDR1 SEHNR, CDR2 FQNEAQ (reference sequence). The CDR3 consists of 17 residues. V was pared by 1 base and J by 4 bases, with 8 bases of the junction left unmatched. The origin of this receptor is a male donor in good health and CMV-seronegative. The rearrangement joins TRBV7-9 to TRBJ1-2; 11 nucleotides agree with TRBD1. Sequenced: PBMCs. The CDR3 here is CASSLGGSGTGGYGYTF. The CDR3 region has the DNA TGTGCCAGCAGCTTAGGGGGATCCGGGACAGGGGGCTATGGCTACACCTTC.